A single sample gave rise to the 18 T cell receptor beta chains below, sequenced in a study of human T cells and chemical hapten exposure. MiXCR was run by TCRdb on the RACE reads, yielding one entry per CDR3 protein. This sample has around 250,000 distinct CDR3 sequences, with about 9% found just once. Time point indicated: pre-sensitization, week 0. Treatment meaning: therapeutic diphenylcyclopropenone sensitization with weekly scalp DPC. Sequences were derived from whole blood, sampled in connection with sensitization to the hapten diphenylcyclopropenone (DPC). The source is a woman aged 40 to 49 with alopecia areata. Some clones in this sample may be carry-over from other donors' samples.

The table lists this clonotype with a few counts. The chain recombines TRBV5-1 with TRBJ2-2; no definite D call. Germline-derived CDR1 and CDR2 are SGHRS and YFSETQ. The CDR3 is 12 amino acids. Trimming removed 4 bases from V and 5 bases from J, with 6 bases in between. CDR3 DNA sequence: TGCGCCAGCAGCAAGGAAACCGGGGAGCTGTTTTTT. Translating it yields CASSKETGELFF.

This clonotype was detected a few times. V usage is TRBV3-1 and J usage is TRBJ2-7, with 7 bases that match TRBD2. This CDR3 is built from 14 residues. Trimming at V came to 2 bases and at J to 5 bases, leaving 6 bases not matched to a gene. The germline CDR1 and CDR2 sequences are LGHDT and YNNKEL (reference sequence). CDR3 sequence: CASSQNGRLHEQYF. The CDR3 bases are TGTGCCAGCAGCCAAAACGGGAGGCTCCACGAGCAGTACTTC.

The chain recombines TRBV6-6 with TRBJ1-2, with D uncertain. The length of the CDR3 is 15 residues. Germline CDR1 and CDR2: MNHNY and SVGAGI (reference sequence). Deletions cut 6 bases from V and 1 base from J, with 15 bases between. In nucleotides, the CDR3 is TGTGCCAGCAGCAAAGACACCCGACGTAACTATGGCTACACCTTC. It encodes CASSKDTRRNYGYTF.

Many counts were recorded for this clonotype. The CDR3 sequence is CASSQDLKGLQETQYF. In DNA form, the CDR3 reads TGCGCCAGCAGCCAAGATCTGAAAGGCCTCCAAGAGACCCAGTACTTC. The J gene is TRBJ2-5, the V gene TRBV4-3; D gene unclear. This CDR3 has 16 amino acids. V was trimmed by 0 bases and J by 1 base, leaving 12 bases between them. The germline V gene has CDR1 LGHNA and CDR2 YSLEER.

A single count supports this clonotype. The CDR3 here is CASSPSGTVYEQYF. The DNA of the CDR3 is TGTGCCAGCAGTCCCTCCGGGACAGTCTACGAGCAGTACTTC. The chain uses TRBV28 and TRBJ2-7, with 7 bases matching TRBD1. Germline V lookup: CDR1 MDHEN, CDR2 SYDVKM. V dropped 5 bases and J dropped 3; count of bases not matched to a gene: 7. The CDR3 is 14 amino acids.

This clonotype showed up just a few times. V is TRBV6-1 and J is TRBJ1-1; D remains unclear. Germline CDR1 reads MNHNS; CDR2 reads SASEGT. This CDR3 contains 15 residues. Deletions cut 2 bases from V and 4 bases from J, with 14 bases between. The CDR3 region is CASSEPAPPGTEAFF. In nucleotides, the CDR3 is TGTGCCAGCAGTGAACCAGCCCCCCCAGGCACTGAAGCTTTCTTT.

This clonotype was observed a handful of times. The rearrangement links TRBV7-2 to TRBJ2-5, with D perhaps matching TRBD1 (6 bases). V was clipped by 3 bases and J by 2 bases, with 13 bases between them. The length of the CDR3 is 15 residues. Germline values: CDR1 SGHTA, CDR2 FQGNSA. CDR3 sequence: CASSFPGALQETQYF. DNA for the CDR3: TGTGCCAGCAGCTTTCCAGGGGCGCTACAAGAGACCCAGTACTTC.

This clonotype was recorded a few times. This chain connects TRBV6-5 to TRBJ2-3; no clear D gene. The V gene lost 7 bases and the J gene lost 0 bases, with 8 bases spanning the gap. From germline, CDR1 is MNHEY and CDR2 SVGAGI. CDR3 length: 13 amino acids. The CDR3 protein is CASNHPSTDTQYF. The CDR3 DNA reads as TGTGCCAGCAACCATCCAAGCACAGATACGCAGTATTTT.

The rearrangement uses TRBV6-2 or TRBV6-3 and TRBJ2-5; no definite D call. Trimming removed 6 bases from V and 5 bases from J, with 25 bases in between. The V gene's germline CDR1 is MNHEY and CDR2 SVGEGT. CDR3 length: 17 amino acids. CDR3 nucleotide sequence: TGTGCCAGCAGCCGAGCGACGGGCGCTCGCCTGAGGGAGACCCAGTACTTC. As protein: CASSRATGARLRETQYF.

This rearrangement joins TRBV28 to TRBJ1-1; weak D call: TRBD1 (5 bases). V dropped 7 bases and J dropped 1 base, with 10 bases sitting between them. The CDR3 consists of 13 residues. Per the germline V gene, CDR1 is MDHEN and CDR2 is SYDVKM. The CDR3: CASNPGPNTEAFF. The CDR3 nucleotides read TGTGCCAGCAATCCAGGGCCGAACACTGAAGCTTTCTTT.

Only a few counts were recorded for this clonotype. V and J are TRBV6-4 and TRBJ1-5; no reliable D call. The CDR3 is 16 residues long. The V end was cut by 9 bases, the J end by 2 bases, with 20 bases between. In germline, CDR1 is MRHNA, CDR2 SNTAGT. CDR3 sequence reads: CARTRRRVEGNQPQHF. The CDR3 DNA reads TGTGCCAGAACCAGGCGTAGGGTCGAGGGCAATCAGCCCCAGCATTTT.

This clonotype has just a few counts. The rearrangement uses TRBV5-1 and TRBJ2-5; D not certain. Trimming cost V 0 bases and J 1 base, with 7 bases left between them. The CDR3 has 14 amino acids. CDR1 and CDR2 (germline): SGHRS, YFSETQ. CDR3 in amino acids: CASSLAPVQETQYF. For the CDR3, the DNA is TGCGCCAGCAGCTTGGCCCCTGTCCAAGAGACCCAGTACTTC.

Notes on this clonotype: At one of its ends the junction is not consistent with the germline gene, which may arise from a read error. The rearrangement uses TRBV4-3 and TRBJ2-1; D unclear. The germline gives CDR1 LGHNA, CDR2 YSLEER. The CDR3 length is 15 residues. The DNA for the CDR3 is TGCGCCAGCAGCAAAGACGAAAGACCCTACAATGAGCAGTTCTTC. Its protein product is CASSKDERPYNEQFF.

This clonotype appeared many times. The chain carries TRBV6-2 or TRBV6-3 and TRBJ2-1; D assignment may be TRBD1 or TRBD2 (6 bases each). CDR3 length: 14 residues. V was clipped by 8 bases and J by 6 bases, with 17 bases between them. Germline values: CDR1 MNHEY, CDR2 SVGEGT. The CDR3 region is CASRLGGTGNEQFF. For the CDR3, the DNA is TGTGCCAGCCGACTAGGGGGGACCGGCAATGAGCAGTTCTTC.

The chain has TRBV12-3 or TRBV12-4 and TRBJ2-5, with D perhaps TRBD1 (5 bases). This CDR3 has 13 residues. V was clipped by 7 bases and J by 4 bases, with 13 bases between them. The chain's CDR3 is CASTLRQGETQYF. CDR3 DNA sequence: TGTGCCAGCACCCTCCGCCAGGGAGAGACCCAGTACTTC.

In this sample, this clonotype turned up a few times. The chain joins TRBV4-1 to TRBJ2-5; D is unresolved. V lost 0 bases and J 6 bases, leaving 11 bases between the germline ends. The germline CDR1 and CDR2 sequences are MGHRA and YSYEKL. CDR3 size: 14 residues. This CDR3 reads CASSQDRRSQTQYF. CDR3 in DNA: TGCGCCAGCAGCCAAGATCGGCGGAGCCAGACCCAGTACTTC.

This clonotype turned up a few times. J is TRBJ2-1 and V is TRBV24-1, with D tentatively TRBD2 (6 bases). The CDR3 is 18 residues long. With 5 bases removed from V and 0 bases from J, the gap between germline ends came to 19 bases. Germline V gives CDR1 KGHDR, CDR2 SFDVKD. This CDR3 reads CATSATSPVISSYNEQFF. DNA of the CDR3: TGTGCCACCAGTGCTACTAGCCCCGTGATAAGCTCCTACAATGAGCAGTTCTTC.

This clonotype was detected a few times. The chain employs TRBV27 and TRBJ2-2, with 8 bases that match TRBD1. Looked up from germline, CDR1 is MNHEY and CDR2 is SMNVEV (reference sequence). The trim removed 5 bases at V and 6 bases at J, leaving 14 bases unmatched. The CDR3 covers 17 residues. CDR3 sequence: CASSLRITVQGAGELFF. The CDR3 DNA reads TGTGCCAGCAGTCTGAGGATTACGGTACAGGGGGCCGGGGAGCTGTTTTTT.